One sample yielded the 19 T cell receptor beta chains listed below, sequenced in a study of blood T cell repertoires in COVID-19. The protocol was immunoSEQ multiplex PCR, while the TCRdb copy is restricted to in-frame clones and leaves out a portion. This table has roughly 300,000 clones, 85% appearing once. Sequenced: PBMCs or T cells enriched from blood (not recorded which). These TCRs come from a woman aged 45-59 years who had recovered from COVID-19.

This CDR3 is CASSGGGSLHTEAFF. Written as DNA, the CDR3 is TGTGCCAGCAGCGGAGGAGGGAGTTTACACACTGAAGCTTTCTTT. This chain connects TRBV9 to TRBJ1-1; D gene unclear. CDR3 length: 15 residues. CDR1 SGDLS and CDR2 YYNGEE come from the germline V gene. V was clipped by 3 bases and J by 3 bases, with 15 bases between them.

The rearrangement uses TRBV29-1 and TRBJ1-2; perhaps TRBD1 as D (5 bases). This CDR3 has 11 amino acids. V was clipped by 5 bases and J by 4 bases, with 8 bases between them. In germline, CDR1 is SQVTM, CDR2 ANQGSEA. In DNA, the CDR3 is TGCAGCGTTCGGGGGTCCTATGGCTACACCTTC. Its translation is CSVRGSYGYTF.

V gene TRBV15 combines with J gene TRBJ1-1; a possible D gene is TRBD1 (6 bases). The V and J ends lost 0 bases and 0 bases respectively, with 11 bases between them. CDR1 is LNHNV and CDR2 is YYDKDF in the germline V gene (reference sequence). The CDR3 sequence is 16 residues long. The CDR3 region is CATSRDPGQLNTEAFF. The CDR3 bases are TGTGCCACCAGCAGAGATCCTGGACAGTTGAACACTGAAGCTTTCTTT.

This chain joins TRBV6-5 and TRBJ2-5; tentatively, D is TRBD2 (6 bases). Germline V gene sequence: CDR1 MNHEY, CDR2 SVGAGI. V gave up 6 bases and J gave up 4 bases, with 15 bases separating them. This CDR3 spans 14 amino acids. CDR3 sequence: CASSRDLGRETQYF. CDR3 coding DNA: TGTGCCAGCAGCCGGGACTTAGGACGAGAGACCCAGTACTTC.

The V and J genes are TRBV2 and TRBJ2-5, with 10 positions matching TRBD2. The CDR3 is 14 amino acids. V lost 5 bases to trimming and J lost 5 bases; unmatched junction nucleotides: 5. CDR1 is SNHLY, CDR2 FYNNEI, per germline. As DNA, the CDR3 is TGTGCCAGCAGTTCCCAGCGGGGGGGGGAGACCCAGTACTTC. Its protein product is CASSSQRGGETQYF.

The chain recombines TRBV5-1 with TRBJ1-4; possibly TRBD1 for D (5 bases). CDR1 and CDR2 from the germline V gene are SGHRS and YFSETQ. The CDR3 has 14 residues. V lost 2 bases and J 4 bases, leaving 9 bases between the germline ends. CDR3 DNA: TGCGCCAGCAGCTTCGGACACGGTAATGAAAAACTGTTTTTT. The encoded protein is CASSFGHGNEKLFF.

The genes are TRBV6-4 and TRBJ2-7; maybe TRBD2 (6 bases). Germline lookup yields CDR1 MRHNA and CDR2 SNTAGT. Trimming cost V 6 bases and J 6 bases, with 21 bases left between them. The CDR3 contains 15 residues. The DNA for the CDR3 is TGTGCCAGCAGCCCATCGCGGGACCGCGGTTTCGAGCAGTACTTC. Protein sequence: CASSPSRDRGFEQYF.

V usage is TRBV5-4 and J usage is TRBJ1-1; TRBD1 matches at 8 bases. V lost 0 bases, J lost 6 bases, and 7 bases stayed unmatched. Germline V CDR1 and CDR2: SGHNT, YYREEE (reference sequence). CDR3 length equals 15 residues. CDR3 protein: CASSLDRGSGSEAFF. For the CDR3, the DNA is TGTGCCAGCAGCTTGGACAGGGGGTCGGGTTCTGAAGCTTTCTTT.

V is TRBV30 and J is TRBJ1-6; tentative D call: TRBD1 (6 bases). Trimming cost V 3 bases and J 7 bases, with 19 bases left between them. CDR1 and CDR2 (germline): GTSNPN, SVGIG (reference sequence). CDR3 length equals 16 residues. CDR3 amino acids: CAWRSRTETSNSPLHF. CDR3 DNA: TGTGCCTGGAGGTCTAGGACAGAGACTTCCAATTCACCCCTCCACTTT.

This chain links TRBV5-1 with TRBJ1-3, with no clear D. The V end lost 3 bases, the J end lost 4 bases, and 17 bases lay between the germline ends. CDR1 and CDR2 (germline): SGHRS, YFSETQ. The CDR3 consists of 16 residues. The CDR3: CASSSGSVVGGNTIYF. CDR3 nucleotides: TGCGCCAGCAGCTCAGGATCGGTGGTTGGAGGAAACACCATATATTTT.

The chain has TRBV11-3 and TRBJ2-1; D not resolved. Germline lookup yields CDR1 SGHNT and CDR2 YENEEA. The CDR3 loop spans 12 amino acids. The ends were cut back, 2 bases at V and 9 bases at J, with 8 bases in the middle. This chain's CDR3 is CASSLRASEQFF. The CDR3 DNA is TGTGCCAGCAGCTTACGAGCAAGTGAGCAGTTCTTC.

The chain links TRBV12-3 or TRBV12-4 to TRBJ2-7, with D hard to call. The CDR3 totals 13 residues. V gave up 3 bases and J gave up 3 bases, with 9 bases separating them. In DNA, the CDR3 is TGTGCCAGCAGTTTGGGTCAGCGCTACGAGCAGTACTTC. Protein product: CASSLGQRYEQYF.

This sequence joins TRBV2 and TRBJ1-3; 9 nucleotides align to TRBD1. The CDR3 is 17 amino acids. V lost 6 bases to trimming and J lost 2 bases; unmatched junction nucleotides: 11. The germline V gene encodes CDR1 SNHLY and CDR2 FYNNEI. The CDR3 bases are TGTGCCAGCAGGCCCGGGACAGGGCTGGGCGCTGGAAACACCATATATTTT. Protein sequence: CASRPGTGLGAGNTIYF.

The rearrangement joins TRBV11-2 to TRBJ2-5; D is possibly TRBD2 (6 bases). Germline-derived CDR1 and CDR2 are SGHAT and FQNNGV. V was clipped by 5 bases and J by 7 bases, with 11 bases between them. There are 12 residues in the CDR3. CDR3 bases: TGTGCCAGCAGCGGGGGGACGGTGACCCAGTACTTC. Amino acid sequence: CASSGGTVTQYF.

This clone showed up just once. The chain is built from TRBV28 and TRBJ1-1; TRBD1 matches 11 bases. Per the germline V gene, CDR1 is MDHEN and CDR2 is SYDVKM. This CDR3 has 16 residues. Trimming removed 6 bases from V and 4 bases from J; junction bases left unmatched: 10. The CDR3 nucleotides are TGTGCCAGCAGCTTAGTTTCCGGGACAGGGGGCACTGAAGCTTTCTTT. Amino acid sequence: CASSLVSGTGGTEAFF.

J is TRBJ2-7 and V is TRBV15; 7 bases are shared with TRBD2. The trim removed 0 bases at V and 7 bases at J, leaving 3 bases unmatched. The germline gives CDR1 LNHNV, CDR2 YYDKDF (reference sequence). The length of the CDR3 is 13 residues. The CDR3 coding sequence is TGTGCCACCAGCAGAGATACGGGGGGAGAGCAGTACTTC. It specifies CATSRDTGGEQYF.

The chain uses TRBV7-2 and TRBJ2-3, with 12 bases fitting TRBD2. This CDR3 is 16 amino acids long. The trim removed 1 base at V and 6 bases at J, leaving 5 bases unmatched. CDR1 and CDR2 from the germline V gene are SGHTA and FQGNSA. The CDR3 DNA is TGTGCCAGCAGCTTAGGGACTAGCGGGGCCTCTGATACGCAGTATTTT. As protein: CASSLGTSGASDTQYF.

The V and J genes are TRBV30 and TRBJ1-1, with unresolved D. The V and J ends lost 0 bases and 3 bases respectively, with 5 bases between them. CDR3 length equals 12 residues. CDR1 GTSNPN and CDR2 SVGIG come from the germline V gene (reference sequence). CDR3 bases: TGTGCCTGGAGTGTACGGGACACTGAAGCTTTCTTT. Translating gives CAWSVRDTEAFF. Using reference TRBV30 and TRBJ1-1 for the parts outside the CDR3, the full variable domain is SQTIHQWPATLVQPVGSPLSLECTVEGTSNPNLYWYRQAAGRGLQLLFYSVGIGQISSEVPQNLSASRPQDRQFILSSKKLLLSDSGFYLCAWSVRDTEAFFGQGTRLTVV.

The V and J genes are TRBV27 and TRBJ2-7, with 10 bases matching TRBD2. V was clipped by 3 bases and J by 3 bases; unmatched bases: 5. CDR3 length: 15 residues. The germline gives CDR1 MNHEY, CDR2 SMNVEV (reference sequence). The CDR3 spells CASSFTGTSVYEQYF. CDR3 coding DNA: TGTGCCAGCAGTTTTACCGGGACTAGCGTCTACGAGCAGTACTTC.